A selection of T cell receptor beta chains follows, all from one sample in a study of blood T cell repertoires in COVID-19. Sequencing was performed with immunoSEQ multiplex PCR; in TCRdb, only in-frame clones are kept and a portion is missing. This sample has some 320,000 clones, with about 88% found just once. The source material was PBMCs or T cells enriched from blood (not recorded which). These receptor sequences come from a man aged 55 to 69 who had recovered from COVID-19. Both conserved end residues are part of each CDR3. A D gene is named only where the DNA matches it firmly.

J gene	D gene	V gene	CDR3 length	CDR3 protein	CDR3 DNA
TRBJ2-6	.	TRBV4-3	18	CASSQVVASFSGANVLTF	TGCGCCAGCAGCCAAGTGGTAGCTAGCTTCTCTGGGGCCAACGTCCTGACTTTC
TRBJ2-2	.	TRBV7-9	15	CASSIPTGRGTRLFF	TGTGCCAGCAGTATCCCGACGGGCAGGGGGACTCGGCTGTTTTTT
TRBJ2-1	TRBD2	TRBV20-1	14	CSASSLAGDNEQFF	TGCAGTGCTAGTAGCCTAGCGGGGGACAATGAGCAGTTCTTC
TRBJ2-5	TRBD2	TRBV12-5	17	CASGLVLGLAGGETQYF	TGTGCTAGTGGTTTGGTACTCGGGCTAGCGGGAGGGGAGACCCAGTACTTC
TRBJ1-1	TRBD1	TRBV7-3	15	CASSWDRGKNTEAFF	TGTGCCAGCAGCTGGGACAGGGGCAAGAACACTGAAGCTTTCTTT
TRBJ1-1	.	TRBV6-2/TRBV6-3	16	CASSPVVGGGNTEAFF	TGTGCCAGCAGTCCCGTTGTTGGGGGGGGGAACACTGAAGCTTTCTTT
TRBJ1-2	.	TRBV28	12	CATTSQTHGYTF	TGTGCCACCACGTCTCAGACTCATGGCTACACCTTC
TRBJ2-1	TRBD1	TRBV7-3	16	CASSLSGDRAFNEQFF	TGTGCCAGCAGCTTATCCGGGGACAGGGCTTTCAATGAGCAGTTCTTC
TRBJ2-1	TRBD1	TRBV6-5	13	CASTWTGANEQFF	TGTGCCAGCACCTGGACAGGGGCGAATGAGCAGTTCTTC
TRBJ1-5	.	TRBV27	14	CASSFSGGNQPQHF	TGTGCCAGCAGTTTTAGCGGCGGCAATCAGCCCCAGCATTTT
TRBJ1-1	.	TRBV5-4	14	CASSLAQGNTEAFF	TGTGCCAGCAGCTTGGCACAGGGCAACACTGAAGCTTTCTTT
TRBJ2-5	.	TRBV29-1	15	CSVERGTTFQETQYF	TGCAGCGTTGAAAGAGGGACAACCTTCCAAGAGACCCAGTACTTC
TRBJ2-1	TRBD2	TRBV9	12	CASSPTSDEQFF	TGTGCCAGCAGCCCCACTAGCGATGAGCAGTTCTTC
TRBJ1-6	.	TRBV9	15	CASSMTPRENSPLHF	TGTGCCAGCAGCATGACCCCGAGGGAGAATTCACCCCTCCACTTT
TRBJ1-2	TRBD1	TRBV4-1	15	CASSQAGQLSYGYTF	TGCGCCAGCAGCCAAGCGGGACAGCTAAGCTATGGCTACACCTTC
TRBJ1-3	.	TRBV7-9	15	CASSPGRRSGNTIYF	TGTGCCAGCAGCCCAGGGAGGCGGTCTGGAAACACCATATATTTT
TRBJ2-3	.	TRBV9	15	CASSVQATRGDTQYF	TGTGCCAGCAGCGTTCAGGCAACTCGGGGTGATACGCAGTATTTT
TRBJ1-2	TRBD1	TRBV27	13	CASSQGAQYGYTF	TGTGCCAGCAGCCAGGGGGCTCAGTATGGCTACACCTTC
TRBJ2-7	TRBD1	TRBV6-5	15	CASSYSGTGGTAQYF	TGTGCCAGCAGTTACTCCGGGACAGGGGGCACAGCGCAGTACTTC
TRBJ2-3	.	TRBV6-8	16	CASTDSGEEWADTQYF	TGTGCCAGCACTGACTCGGGGGAGGAATGGGCGGATACGCAGTATTTT
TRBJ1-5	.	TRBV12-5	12	CASGRDNQPQHF	TGTGCTAGTGGCCGAGACAATCAGCCCCAGCATTTT
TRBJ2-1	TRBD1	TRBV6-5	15	CASSIPGTGFNEQFF	TGTGCCAGCAGTATCCCCGGGACAGGGTTCAATGAGCAGTTCTTC
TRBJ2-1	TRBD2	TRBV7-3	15	CASSFGGGAGDEQFF	TGTGCCAGCAGCTTCGGCGGGGGGGCCGGAGATGAGCAGTTCTTC
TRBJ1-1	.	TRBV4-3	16	CASSQDRGGKATEAFF	TGCGCCAGCAGCCAAGATAGGGGGGGAAAAGCCACTGAAGCTTTCTTT
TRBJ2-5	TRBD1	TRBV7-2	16	CASSPGGGQGFETQYF	TGTGCCAGCAGCCCCGGGGGGGGACAGGGGTTTGAGACCCAGTACTTC
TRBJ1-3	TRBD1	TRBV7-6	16	CASSLGADRAGNTIYF	TGTGCCAGCAGCTTAGGAGCGGACAGGGCTGGAAACACCATATATTTT
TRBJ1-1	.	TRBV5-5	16	CASSLVSGVGNTEAFF	TGTGCCAGCAGCTTGGTGTCCGGGGTAGGGAACACTGAAGCTTTCTTT
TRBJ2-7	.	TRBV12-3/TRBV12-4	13	CASSSRSGEQQYF	TGTGCCAGCAGTAGCCGGAGCGGTGAGCAGCAGTACTTC